The T cell receptor (beta chain) under discussion was sequenced for a study of blood T cell repertoires in COVID-19. About the study: The samples span acute and convalescent COVID-19 from the United States, Italy and Spain. T cells, B-cell-depleted T cells, or PBMCs supplied cDNA or gDNA.

How the authors handled the data: The assay estimated nucleated cells by amplifying reference gene primers. The table came from immunoSEQ multiplex PCR; TCRdb's copy has only in-frame clones and leaves some out. Clone size and V and J calls were adopted from that table, with D and trimming inferred from the DNA. Altogether over 15,000 clones are present, roughly 85% being singletons, with the ten largest covering roughly two thirds. CDR3 size: 15 residues. From germline, CDR1 is SGHAT and CDR2 FQNNGV. V lost 6 bases to trimming and J lost 1 base, with 15 bases between them. J is TRBJ1-1 and V is TRBV11-2, with D perhaps matching TRBD1 (6 bases). Sequenced: peripheral blood. The TCR comes from a man at least 80 years old with acute or convalescent COVID-19. The DNA for the CDR3 is TGTGCCAGCAGTTCAACTCGGGGGGCGAACACTGAAGCTTTCTTT. This sequence encodes CASSSTRGANTEAFF.